Below, 30 T cell receptor beta chains from the same sample are listed, as sequenced in a study of blood T cell repertoires in COVID-19. TCRdb's table, derived via immunoSEQ multiplex PCR, lists solely in-frame clones and lacks some. The sample records some 210,000 clones, approximately 80% being singletons. Sequencing used PBMCs or T cells enriched from blood (not recorded which). The receptors were sampled from a woman between 50 and 59 years old with acute COVID-19.

The chain links TRBV10-3 to TRBJ1-1, with 9 bases matching TRBD1. CDR3 length: 15 residues. V was pared by 4 bases and J by 3 bases, with 6 bases of the junction left unmatched. The germline V gene has CDR1 ENHRY and CDR2 SYGVKD. CDR3 nucleotide sequence: TGTGCCATCAGTGGAAGGACAGGGGCTTACACTGAAGCTTTCTTT. Amino acid sequence: CAISGRTGAYTEAFF.

The V and J genes are TRBV4-1 and TRBJ1-6; D is unclear. This CDR3 contains 14 residues. Between the trimmed V and J ends, which lost 1 base and 7 bases, there was a span of 8 bases. CDR1 MGHRA and CDR2 YSYEKL come from the germline V gene. The CDR3 nucleotides read TGCGCCAGCAGCCAAGTGCCACAGAATTCACCCCTCCACTTT. It encodes CASSQVPQNSPLHF.

The chain couples TRBV11-1 to TRBJ1-4; 8 bases are shared with TRBD1. Germline V gives CDR1 SGHAT, CDR2 FQDESV (reference sequence). V was pared by 3 bases and J by 5 bases, with 5 bases of the junction left unmatched. The CDR3 has 15 residues. CDR3 protein: CASSFSPGGNEKLFF. CDR3 bases: TGTGCCAGCAGCTTTTCCCCAGGGGGCAATGAAAAACTGTTTTTT.

J is TRBJ2-2 and V is TRBV6-2 or TRBV6-3, with D possibly matching TRBD1 (5 bases). Germline CDR1 is MNHEY and CDR2 is SVGEGT. This CDR3 is built from 14 residues. V was cut by 6 bases and J by 3 bases, with 11 bases left in between. CDR3 residues: CASSKDTYTGELFF. The CDR3 DNA follows: TGTGCCAGCAGCAAGGACACCTACACCGGGGAGCTGTTTTTT.

The chain carries TRBV15 and TRBJ1-3, with TRBD1 matching over 7 bases. Germline V gene data show CDR1 as LNHNV and CDR2 as YYDKDF (reference sequence). The CDR3 has 15 residues. Unmatched junction bases numbered 4, after V lost 1 base and J lost 4 bases. The CDR3 DNA follows: TGTGCCACCAGCAGAGTGACAGGGTCAGGAAACACCATATATTTT. The encoded protein is CATSRVTGSGNTIYF.

The rearrangement joins TRBV12-2 to TRBJ2-1; the D call of TRBD2 is as the table states it, not checked on the DNA. TRBV12-2 is flagged as a pseudogene. The length of the CDR3 is 18 residues. The CDR3 region is CASRRRLAGGPGYNEQFF. The CDR3 nucleotides read TGTGCAAGTCGAAGAAGACTAGCGGGGGGGCCGGGTTACAATGAGCAGTTCTTC.

The chain carries TRBV29-1 and TRBJ2-7, with TRBD1 matching 8 bases. The V gene's germline CDR1 is SQVTM and CDR2 ANQGSEA. This CDR3 region has 13 residues. With V trimmed by 5 bases and J by 2 bases, 5 bases remained unmatched. DNA for the CDR3: TGCAGCGTTACCGAACAGGGGGCCTACGAGCAGTACTTC. Its translation is CSVTEQGAYEQYF.

The V call is TRBV7-2, the J call TRBJ2-7; D may be TRBD1 (6 bases). V was pared by 5 bases and J by 5 bases, with 19 bases between. This CDR3 region has 15 residues. Germline lookup yields CDR1 SGHTA and CDR2 FQGNSA. The CDR3, as DNA: TGTGCCAGCAGCGCCTCAGGGGTAGTAACCCACGAGCAGTACTTC. Its protein is CASSASGVVTHEQYF. Looking up the rest from reference TRBV7-2 and TRBJ2-7 gives the full variable domain: GAGVSQSPSNKVTEKGKDVELRCDPISGHTALYWYRQSLGQGLEFLIYFQGNSAPDKSGLPSDRFSAERTGGSVSTLTIQRTQQEDSAVYLCASSASGVVTHEQYFGPGTRLTVT.

The V gene is TRBV7-9, the J gene TRBJ2-7; TRBD1 aligns across 7 bases. V was pared by 6 bases and J by 6 bases, with 11 bases of the junction left unmatched. CDR1 is SEHNR, CDR2 FQNEAQ, per germline (reference sequence). The CDR3 runs to 14 residues. CDR3 in amino acids: CASRPQGTVSEQYF. As DNA, the CDR3 is TGTGCCAGCAGGCCACAGGGGACGGTAAGCGAGCAGTACTTC.

This clone has just one count. The V and J genes are TRBV19 and TRBJ2-1; the match to TRBD1 covers 12 bases. V shed 8 bases and J 6 bases; nucleotides not matched to a gene: 5. Germline V gene sequence: CDR1 LNHDA, CDR2 SQIVND (reference sequence). The CDR3 totals 14 residues. The CDR3 here is CASGTGGKINEQFF. As DNA, the CDR3 is TGTGCCAGTGGGACAGGGGGCAAGATCAATGAGCAGTTCTTC.

This clone was observed a handful of times. This sequence joins TRBV6-5 and TRBJ1-1, with D unresolved. Germline lookup yields CDR1 MNHEY and CDR2 SVGAGI. The V end was cut by 6 bases, the J end by 0 bases, with 14 bases between. The CDR3 is made up of 15 amino acids. The CDR3: CASSMEVAMNTEAFF. The CDR3 region has the DNA TGTGCCAGCAGCATGGAGGTAGCCATGAACACTGAAGCTTTCTTT.

The chain employs TRBV12-2 and TRBJ2-3; the table's D call of TRBD2 was not tested on the DNA. TRBV12-2 is annotated as a pseudogene. The CDR3 sequence is 16 residues long. CDR3 region: CASRLAVYRLANTQYF. The CDR3 nucleotides read TGTGCAAGTCGCTTAGCGGTCTATCGACTAGCGAATACGCAGTATTTT.

The chain employs TRBV29-1 and TRBJ1-2; the match to TRBD1 covers 10 bases. Germline V gene lookup returns CDR1 SQVTM and CDR2 ANQGSEA. CDR3 size: 17 residues. V lost 6 bases to trimming and J lost 4 bases; unmatched junction nucleotides: 17. CDR3 region: CSVASGTGAGGGYGYTF. The CDR3 DNA follows: TGCAGCGTCGCCTCCGGGACAGGGGCTGGTGGGGGCTATGGCTACACCTTC.

The chain joins TRBV2 to TRBJ1-1; no clear D gene. The V and J ends lost 4 bases and 6 bases respectively, with 12 bases between them. The CDR3 is 13 amino acids. The germline V gene has CDR1 SNHLY and CDR2 FYNNEI. The CDR3 reads CASSVLSYAEAFF. The CDR3 region has the DNA TGTGCCAGCAGTGTCCTCAGTTACGCTGAAGCTTTCTTT.

Concerning this clone itself: A junction boundary mismatches the germline segment, possibly from a read error. The chain uses TRBV7-9 and TRBJ1-1; 7 nucleotides align to TRBD1. This CDR3 has 15 residues. Germline CDR1 is SEHNR and CDR2 is FQNEAQ (reference sequence). This CDR3 is CASSSGGRGNAEAFF. In DNA form, the CDR3 reads TGTGCCAGCAGTTCAGGCGGCAGGGGGAACGCTGAAGCTTTCTTT.

The chain employs TRBV28 and TRBJ1-4, with a possible D match to TRBD1 (6 bases). The V and J ends lost 6 bases and 6 bases respectively, with 17 bases between them. The CDR3 is made up of 15 amino acids. CDR1 is MDHEN, CDR2 SYDVKM, per germline. The CDR3 coding sequence is TGTGCCAGCAGCTTGGGGGGGTCAGGGGATGAAAAACTGTTTTTT. This encodes CASSLGGSGDEKLFF. The variable domain in full, with the rest retrieved from reference TRBV28 and TRBJ1-4, is DVKVTQSSRYLVKRTGEKVFLECVQDMDHENMFWYRQDPGLGLRLIYFSYDVKMKEKGDIPEGYSVSREKKERFSLILESASTNQTSMYLCASSLGGSGDEKLFFGSGTQLSVL.

The rearrangement joins TRBV5-5 to TRBJ1-2, with D hard to call. This CDR3 spans 14 amino acids. The germline V gene has CDR1 SGHKS and CDR2 YYEKEE (reference sequence). V was clipped by 1 base and J by 8 bases, with 15 bases between them. The CDR3 nucleotides are TGTGCCAGCAGCTTGTTGACCGGGATTAGCGGCTACACCTTC. The encoded protein is CASSLLTGISGYTF.

The chain uses TRBV4-3 and TRBJ1-1; no clear D. The germline V and J ends were trimmed by 2 bases and 0 bases, with 13 bases remaining between them. Germline V CDR1 and CDR2: LGHNA, YSLEER. The CDR3 has 16 amino acids. The CDR3 DNA follows: TGCGCCAGCAGCCAAAATCTGGGCGCCATGAACACTGAAGCTTTCTTT. Protein: CASSQNLGAMNTEAFF.

The chain has TRBV3-1 (or the pseudogene TRBV3-2) and TRBJ2-2, with D possibly being TRBD1 (5 bases). The CDR3 has 14 residues. V lost 1 base and J lost 3, with 6 bases in between. From germline, CDR1 is LGHDT and CDR2 YNNKEL (reference sequence). The chain's CDR3 is CASSQGTYTGELFF. DNA of the CDR3: TGTGCCAGCAGCCAAGGGACATACACCGGGGAGCTGTTTTTT.

The chain carries TRBV5-4 and TRBJ1-3; maybe TRBD1 (5 bases). Germline V lookup: CDR1 SGHNT, CDR2 YYREEE (reference sequence). The V and J ends lost 4 bases and 0 bases respectively, with 8 bases between them. The CDR3 contains 14 residues. In DNA form, the CDR3 reads TGTGCCAGCAGCCAAGACAGCTCTGGAAACACCATATATTTT. Its translation is CASSQDSSGNTIYF. Looking up the rest from reference TRBV5-4 and TRBJ1-3 gives the full variable domain: ETGVTQSPTHLIKTRGQQVTLRCSSQSGHNTVSWYQQALGQGPQFIFQYYREEENGRGNFPPRFSGLQFPNYSSELNVNALELDDSALYLCASSQDSSGNTIYFGEGSWLTVV.

The CDR3 DNA reads as TGTGCCAGCAGTGAATTGTCAGGAGGCTACGAGCAGTACTTC. Protein: CASSELSGGYEQYF. The V and J genes are TRBV6-1 and TRBJ2-7; D is possibly TRBD2 (5 bases). Germline CDR1 and CDR2: MNHNS and SASEGT. V gave up 2 bases and J gave up 3 bases, with 11 bases separating them. The CDR3 consists of 14 residues.

The chain combines TRBV2 with TRBJ1-5; D uncertain. The CDR3 sequence is 14 residues long. The V and J ends lost 3 bases and 7 bases respectively, with 13 bases between them. Germline CDR1 reads SNHLY; CDR2 reads FYNNEI. CDR3 protein: CASSDREGGQPQHF. Here the CDR3 DNA reads TGTGCCAGCAGTGATCGAGAAGGCGGACAGCCCCAGCATTTT.

The chain is built from TRBV5-6 and TRBJ2-2, with D tentatively TRBD2 (6 bases). The CDR3 length is 16 residues. Looked up from germline, CDR1 is SGHDT and CDR2 is YYEEEE. Deletions cut 4 bases from V and 1 base from J, with 14 bases between. This CDR3 is CASSEPSGVNTGELFF. In DNA form, the CDR3 reads TGTGCCAGCAGCGAACCTTCGGGGGTGAACACCGGGGAGCTGTTTTTT.

This clone has a single count. The chain uses TRBV19 and TRBJ1-2; TRBD1 might be the D (6 bases). This CDR3 contains 15 residues. V was shortened by 7 bases and J by 5 bases, with 20 bases between the two germline ends. Germline CDR1 LNHDA, CDR2 SQIVND (reference sequence). CDR3 coding DNA: TGTGCCAGTAAGGTCGATGTATGGGGACAATATGGCTACACCTTC. This gives the protein CASKVDVWGQYGYTF.

V and J are TRBV7-8 and TRBJ2-7; 9 nucleotides line up with TRBD2. This CDR3 spans 16 amino acids. The germline V gene has CDR1 SGHVS and CDR2 FQNEAQ. With 4 bases clipped from V and 1 base from J, the junction kept 8 bases outside the gene matches. CDR3 DNA sequence: TGTGCCAGCAGCTCCCTTAGCGGGAGTTTGTCCTACGAGCAGTACTTC. Translation gives CASSSLSGSLSYEQYF.

This clone was detected only once. This sequence joins TRBV12-3 or TRBV12-4 and TRBJ1-3; a possible D gene is TRBD1 (5 bases). The CDR3 length is 13 residues. Trimming removed 4 bases from V and 4 bases from J, with 8 bases in between. The CDR3 loop reads CASSSAGGNTIYF. The CDR3 nucleotides are TGTGCCAGCAGTTCCGCAGGGGGAAACACCATATATTTT.

V gene TRBV3-1 (or the pseudogene TRBV3-2) combines with J gene TRBJ2-7, with a possible D match to TRBD1 (6 bases). Trimming removed 3 bases at V and 1 base at J, with 10 bases between. Germline V lookup: CDR1 LGHDT, CDR2 YNNKEL (reference sequence). CDR3 size: 14 residues. The CDR3 loop reads CASSHLTGSYEQYF. CDR3 bases: TGTGCCAGCAGCCATCTTACAGGGTCCTACGAGCAGTACTTC.

V and J are TRBV25-1 and TRBJ2-5, with 9 bases lining up with TRBD2. The CDR3 loop spans 15 amino acids. Looked up from germline, CDR1 is MGHDK and CDR2 is SYGVNS. J lost 4 bases, V lost 4 bases, and 7 bases had no gene match. CDR3 coding DNA: TGTGCCAGCAGTGTTGCGGGAGGGCGAAGAGAGACCCAGTACTTC. Translation gives CASSVAGGRRETQYF.

Notes on this clone: The identical CDR3 is also encoded by other nucleotide sequences in the sample. The rearrangement joins TRBV28 to TRBJ2-7; D gene unclear. The V gene's germline CDR1 is MDHEN and CDR2 SYDVKM. The V end was cut by 3 bases, the J end by 4 bases, with 4 bases between. The CDR3 contains 11 residues. CDR3 nucleotides: TGTGCCAGCAGTTTTCGGTACGAGCAGTACTTC. It translates to CASSFRYEQYF.

This chain connects TRBV7-6 to TRBJ2-5; 8 bases are a match to TRBD2. The CDR3 contains 17 residues. The J segment lost 5 bases and the V segment lost 1 base, leaving 12 bases of the junction unmatched. Germline CDR1 and CDR2: SGHVS and FNYEAQ. The CDR3 bases are TGTGCCAGCAGCTTAGAGTCTAGCGGGTTCCCTGGGGAGACCCAGTACTTC. It encodes CASSLESSGFPGETQYF.